Below are 10 T cell receptor beta chains sequenced from a single sample in a study of cytotoxic CD8 clonotypes in ibrutinib-treated CLL. Using immunoSEQ multiplex PCR, the repertoire was profiled, and TCRdb retains in-frame clones only, with some absent. This table has approximately 190,000 clones, 75% to 85% appearing once. The source material was PBMCs, sampled after 12 months of ibrutinib treatment. These receptors were obtained from a human donor with chronic lymphocytic leukemia.

The chain links TRBV5-1 to TRBJ1-4; D remains ambiguous. Trimming removed 8 bases at V and 3 bases at J, with 14 bases between. The CDR3 spans 14 residues. CDR1 and CDR2 (germline): SGHRS, YFSETQ. DNA of the CDR3: TGCGCCAGTTCCCAGGCCCCTCCTAATGAAAAACTGTTTTTT. Translation gives CASSQAPPNEKLFF.

The rearrangement joins TRBV2 to TRBJ2-7; 7 bases agree with TRBD1. The junction had 8 bases not matched to a gene; V was cut back by 7 bases and J by 5 bases. Germline CDR1 SNHLY, CDR2 FYNNEI. The CDR3 length is 13 residues. In DNA, the CDR3 is TGTGCCAGCACCTTGACAGGGAAGGACGAGCAGTACTTC. Its translation is CASTLTGKDEQYF.

The rearrangement uses TRBV10-3 and TRBJ1-5; the match to TRBD1 covers 10 bases. The CDR3 length is 18 residues. V shed 0 bases and J 7 bases; nucleotides not matched to a gene: 12. The V gene's germline CDR1 is ENHRY and CDR2 SYGVKD. CDR3 nucleotides: TGTGCCATCAGTGAGTCTTATCCGGGACAGGGGAGAGGACAGCCCCAGCATTTT. Amino acid sequence: CAISESYPGQGRGQPQHF.

V gene TRBV29-1 combines with J gene TRBJ1-5; D ambiguous. V shed 7 bases and J shed 15 bases, with 13 bases lying between them. The CDR3 is 9 amino acids. Looked up from germline, CDR1 is SQVTM and CDR2 is ANQGSEA. DNA of the CDR3: TGCAGCGAAATGGAACCGTCGCATTTT. This sequence encodes CSEMEPSHF.

This clone was detected once. The V gene is TRBV7-3, the J gene TRBJ1-6; D is undetermined. The CDR3 consists of 12 residues. The V and J ends lost 1 base and 7 bases respectively, with 2 bases between them. Germline V gives CDR1 SGHTA, CDR2 FQGTGA. The CDR3 region is CASSLMNSPLHF. For the CDR3, the DNA is TGTGCCAGCAGCTTAATGAATTCACCCCTCCACTTT. Full variable domain (outside the CDR3, taken from reference TRBV7-3 and TRBJ1-6): GAGVSQTPSNKVTEKGKYVELRCDPISGHTALYWYRQSLGQGPEFLIYFQGTGAADDSGLPNDRFFAVRPEGSVSTLKIQRTERGDSAVYLCASSLMNSPLHFGNGTRLTVT.

A single count supports this clone. The CDR3 sequence: CASNLGGQETQYF. CDR3 bases: TGTGCCAGCAACCTGGGTGGGCAAGAGACCCAGTACTTC. V is TRBV5-8 and J is TRBJ2-5; D unresolved. With 6 bases removed from V and 2 bases from J, the gap between germline ends came to 11 bases. Germline V gene data show CDR1 as SGHTS and CDR2 as YDEGEE. CDR3 length equals 13 residues.

The chain uses TRBV6-5 and TRBJ1-5; D is possibly TRBD1 (6 bases). Trimming pared 10 bases from V and 6 bases from J, leaving 19 bases between. The CDR3 spans 14 residues. The germline CDR1 and CDR2 sequences are MNHEY and SVGAGI. The CDR3: CATGRTARGQPQHF. The CDR3 DNA reads TGTGCCACCGGGCGGACAGCCAGGGGTCAGCCCCAGCATTTT.

This sequence joins TRBV30 and TRBJ2-1, with D possibly being TRBD1 or TRBD2 (6 bases each). Trimming removed 7 bases from V and 6 bases from J, with 19 bases in between. The CDR3 has 14 amino acids. Germline CDR1 and CDR2: GTSNPN and SVGIG (reference sequence). CDR3 in amino acids: CALDVGGPRNEQFF. The CDR3 coding sequence is TGTGCCTTGGACGTTGGGGGGCCCCGCAATGAGCAGTTCTTC.

V gene TRBV5-1 combines with J gene TRBJ2-7; possible D gene TRBD2, 6 bases. V was cut by 1 base and J by 9 bases, with 26 bases left in between. Germline CDR1 and CDR2: SGHRS and YFSETQ. This CDR3 spans 17 amino acids. The chain's CDR3 is CASSLSTLGGAGGWQYF. Here the CDR3 DNA reads TGCGCCAGCAGCTTGTCTACACTCGGGGGTGCTGGTGGTTGGCAGTACTTC.

The chain recombines TRBV6-6 with TRBJ2-5; D uncertain. The CDR3 contains 14 residues. Trimming took 0 bases from V and 1 from J, leaving 6 bases between them. Germline values: CDR1 MNHNY, CDR2 SVGAGI (reference sequence). CDR3 DNA: TGTGCCAGCAGTTACTCGCAGCTCCAAGAGACCCAGTACTTC. As protein: CASSYSQLQETQYF.